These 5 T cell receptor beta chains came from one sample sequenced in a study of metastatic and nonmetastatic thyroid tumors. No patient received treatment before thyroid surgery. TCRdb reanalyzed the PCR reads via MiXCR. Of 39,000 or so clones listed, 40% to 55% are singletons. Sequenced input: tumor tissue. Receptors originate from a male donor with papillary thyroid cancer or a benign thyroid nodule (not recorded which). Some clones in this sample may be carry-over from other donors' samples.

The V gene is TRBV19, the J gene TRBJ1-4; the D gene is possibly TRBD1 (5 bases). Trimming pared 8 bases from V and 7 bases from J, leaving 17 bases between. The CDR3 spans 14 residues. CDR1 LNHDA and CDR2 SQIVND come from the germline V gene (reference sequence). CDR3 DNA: TGTGCCAGTCGGGCGAGTGGGACGGCTGAAAAACTGTTTTTT. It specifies CASRASGTAEKLFF.

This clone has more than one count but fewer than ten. For the CDR3, the DNA is TGTGCCAGCAGTGAAAGGCTAGCGGGAGGGTACGAGCAGTACTTC. This codes for CASSERLAGGYEQYF. V is TRBV6-1 and J is TRBJ2-7; TRBD2 matches 12 bases. V lost 2 bases, J lost 4 bases, and 3 bases stayed unmatched. CDR1 is MNHNS, CDR2 SASEGT, per germline. The length of the CDR3 is 15 residues.

CDR3 nucleotide sequence: TGCGCCAGCAGCGATACCTATAGCGGGAGGGCCTACGAGCAGTACTTC. Protein sequence: CASSDTYSGRAYEQYF. The V call is TRBV5-1, the J call TRBJ2-7, with 11 bases aligning to TRBD2. From germline, CDR1 is SGHRS and CDR2 YFSETQ. Trimming took 4 bases from V and 2 from J; bases not matched to a gene: 8. CDR3 size: 16 residues.

In DNA form, the CDR3 reads TGCGCCAGCCGGACAGGGGAAGGCGAGCAGTACTTC. Translation: CASRTGEGEQYF. The chain is built from TRBV5-1 and TRBJ2-7; 9 positions match TRBD1. This CDR3 comprises 12 residues. Germline CDR1 is SGHRS and CDR2 is YFSETQ. After removal of 7 bases from V and 6 bases from J, the junction contained 5 bases not matched to a gene.

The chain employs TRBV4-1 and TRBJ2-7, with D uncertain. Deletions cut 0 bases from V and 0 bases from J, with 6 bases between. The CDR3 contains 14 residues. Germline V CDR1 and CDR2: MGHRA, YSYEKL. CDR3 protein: CASSQDWNSYEQYF. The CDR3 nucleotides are TGCGCCAGCAGCCAAGATTGGAACTCCTACGAGCAGTACTTC.